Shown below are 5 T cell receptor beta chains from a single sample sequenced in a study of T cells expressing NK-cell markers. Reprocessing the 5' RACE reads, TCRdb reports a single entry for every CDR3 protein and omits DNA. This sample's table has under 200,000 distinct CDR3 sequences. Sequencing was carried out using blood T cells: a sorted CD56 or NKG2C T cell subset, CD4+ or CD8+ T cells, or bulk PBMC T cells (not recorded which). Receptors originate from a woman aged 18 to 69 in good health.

CDR3 sequence: CASSLGGRGAEAFF. This chain connects TRBV7-3 to TRBJ1-1. CDR3 length: 14 residues. CDR1 and CDR2 from the germline V gene are SGHTA and FQGTGA.

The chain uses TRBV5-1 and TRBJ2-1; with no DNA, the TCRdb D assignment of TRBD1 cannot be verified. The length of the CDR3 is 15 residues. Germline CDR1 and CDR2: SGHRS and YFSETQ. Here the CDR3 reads CASSSSGPPYNEQFF. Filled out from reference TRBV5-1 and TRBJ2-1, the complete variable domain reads KAGVTQTPRYLIKTRGQQVTLSCSPISGHRSVSWYQQTPGQGLQFLFEYFSETQRNKGNFPGRFSGRQFSNSRSEMNVSTLELGDSALYLCASSSSGPPYNEQFFGPGTRLTVL.

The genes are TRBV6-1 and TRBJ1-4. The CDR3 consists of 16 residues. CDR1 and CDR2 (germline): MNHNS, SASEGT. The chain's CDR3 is CASRDTSEPRNEKLFF.

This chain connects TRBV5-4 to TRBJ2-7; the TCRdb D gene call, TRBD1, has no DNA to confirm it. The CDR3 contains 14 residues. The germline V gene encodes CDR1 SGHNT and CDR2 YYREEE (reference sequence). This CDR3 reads CASSIRDSSYEQYF.

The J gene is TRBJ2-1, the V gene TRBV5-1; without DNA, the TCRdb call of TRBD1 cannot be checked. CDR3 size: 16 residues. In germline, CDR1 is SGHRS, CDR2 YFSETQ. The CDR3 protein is CASSLAAGAPGNEQFF.